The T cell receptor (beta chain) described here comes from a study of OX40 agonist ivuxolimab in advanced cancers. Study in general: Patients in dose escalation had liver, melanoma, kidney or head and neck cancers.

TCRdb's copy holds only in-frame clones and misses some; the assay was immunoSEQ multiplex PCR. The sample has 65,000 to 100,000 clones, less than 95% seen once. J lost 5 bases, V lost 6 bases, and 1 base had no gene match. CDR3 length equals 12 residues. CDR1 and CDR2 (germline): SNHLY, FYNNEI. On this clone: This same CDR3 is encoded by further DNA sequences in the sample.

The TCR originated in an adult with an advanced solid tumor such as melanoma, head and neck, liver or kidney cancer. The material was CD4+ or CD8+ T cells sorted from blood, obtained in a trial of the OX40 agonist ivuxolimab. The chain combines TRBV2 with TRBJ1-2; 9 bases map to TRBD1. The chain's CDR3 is CASRDRGYGYTF. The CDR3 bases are TGTGCCAGCAGAGACAGGGGGTATGGCTACACCTTC.